The 25 T cell receptor beta chains below were found in one sample sequenced in a study of T cells in localized non-small cell lung cancer. Sequencing used immunoSEQ multiplex PCR; TCRdb keeps in-frame clones, though not all of them. The sample holds approximately 31,000 clones, 85% to 90% seen once. The input for sequencing was peripheral blood, taken before any cancer treatment. All receptors come from a male donor at least 60 years old with stage III lung adenocarcinoma.

DNA for the CDR3: TGTGCCAGCAGCCCTTTAGCGGGGGGGTCCACAGATACGCAGTATTTT. Its protein product is CASSPLAGGSTDTQYF. The chain recombines TRBV9 with TRBJ2-3; 11 bases fit TRBD2. CDR3 size: 16 residues. The V and J ends lost 4 bases and 2 bases, in that order; junction bases with no gene match: 6. CDR1 SGDLS and CDR2 YYNGEE come from the germline V gene.

The chain carries TRBV6-6 and TRBJ2-4; TRBD2 matches at 7 bases. J was trimmed by 9 bases and V by 7 bases; bases with no gene match: 6. The V gene's germline CDR1 is MNHNY and CDR2 SVGAGI (reference sequence). The CDR3 runs to 12 residues. Written as DNA, the CDR3 is TGTGCCAGCACTATCCCGGGGGGCATTCAGTACTTC. Its translation: CASTIPGGIQYF.

The rearrangement links TRBV5-8 to TRBJ2-7; 9 bases are a match to TRBD1. The CDR3 has 14 amino acids. The V gene's germline CDR1 is SGHTS and CDR2 YDEGEE. J lost 3 bases, V lost 1 base, and 2 bases had no gene match. The CDR3 is CASSLLTGGYEQYF. Here the CDR3 DNA reads TGTGCCAGCAGCTTGTTGACAGGGGGCTACGAGCAGTACTTC.

With respect to this clone: The sample holds other DNA sequences that translate to the same CDR3. The chain uses TRBV2 and TRBJ1-1; D unclear. The CDR3 contains 11 residues. V lost 6 bases, J lost 5 bases, and 7 bases lay in between. The germline gives CDR1 SNHLY, CDR2 FYNNEI. For the CDR3, the DNA is TGTGCCAGCAGGGAGGGAACTGAAGCTTTCTTT. Its protein product is CASREGTEAFF.

V usage is TRBV5-1 and J usage is TRBJ2-5; D is perhaps TRBD1 (5 bases). The CDR3 is made up of 15 amino acids. The V gene lost 4 bases and the J gene lost 1 base, with 14 bases spanning the gap. The germline V gene has CDR1 SGHRS and CDR2 YFSETQ. The CDR3 loop reads CASSHPRQTQETQYF. CDR3 sequence (DNA): TGCGCCAGCAGCCACCCGAGACAGACCCAAGAGACCCAGTACTTC.

J is TRBJ2-2 and V is TRBV2; D perhaps matches TRBD1 (5 bases). Germline V gene data show CDR1 as SNHLY and CDR2 as FYNNEI. The CDR3 length is 15 residues. With 4 bases removed from V and 2 bases from J, the gap between germline ends came to 11 bases. DNA for the CDR3: TGTGCCAGCAGTGGTGTCAGGGCCAACACCGGGGAGCTGTTTTTT. Translation gives CASSGVRANTGELFF. Full variable domain (outside the CDR3, taken from reference TRBV2 and TRBJ2-2): EPEVTQTPSHQVTQMGQEVILRCVPISNHLYFYWYRQILGQKVEFLVSFYNNEISEKSEIFDDQFSVERPDGSNFTLKIRSTKLEDSAMYFCASSGVRANTGELFFGEGSRLTVL.

The CDR3 sequence: CASSPGLAESTDTQYF. Written as DNA, the CDR3 is TGTGCCAGCAGCCCCGGACTAGCGGAGAGCACAGATACGCAGTATTTT. The rearrangement joins TRBV5-6 to TRBJ2-3; 10 bases are shared with TRBD2. Per germline, CDR1 SGHDT and CDR2 YYEEEE. The CDR3 contains 16 residues. Unmatched junction bases numbered 5, after V lost 4 bases and J lost 0 bases.

The chain links TRBV2 to TRBJ1-5; the D gene is possibly TRBD1 (5 bases). The CDR3 is 13 residues long. Trimming pared 4 bases from V and 6 bases from J, leaving 10 bases between. CDR1 and CDR2 (germline): SNHLY, FYNNEI. CDR3 sequence reads: CASSGGVGQPQHF. Here the CDR3 DNA reads TGTGCCAGCAGTGGAGGGGTTGGTCAGCCCCAGCATTTT.

This clone was detected only once. The gene calls are TRBV19 and TRBJ2-1, with 8 bases aligning to TRBD1. Germline trimming cut 4 bases from V and 9 bases from J; bases unmatched to any gene: 17. This CDR3 contains 17 residues. The V gene's germline CDR1 is LNHDA and CDR2 SQIVND (reference sequence). This chain's CDR3 is CASSKRAQGAGGSEQFF. As DNA, the CDR3 is TGTGCCAGTAGTAAAAGGGCCCAGGGGGCTGGGGGCAGTGAGCAGTTCTTC.

This clone has only one observation. The chain joins TRBV18 to TRBJ2-1; 10 positions agree with TRBD2. Germline V CDR1 and CDR2: KGHSH, LQKENI. The CDR3 extends over 17 amino acids. V lost 0 bases and J lost 0; bases outside the gene matches: 2. The DNA of the CDR3 is TGTGCCAGCTCACCACCGGCTAGCGGGAGCTCCTACAATGAGCAGTTCTTC. It is translated as CASSPPASGSSYNEQFF.

The V call is TRBV18, the J call TRBJ2-1; D is unclear. The CDR3 covers 13 residues. Germline V gives CDR1 KGHSH, CDR2 LQKENI. Trimming cost V 2 bases and J 7 bases, with 9 bases left between them. The CDR3 is CASSPDVRNEQFF. CDR3 DNA: TGTGCCAGCTCACCAGACGTTAGGAATGAGCAGTTCTTC.

This chain links TRBV5-6 with TRBJ1-6; 7 bases are shared with TRBD1. The CDR3 consists of 16 residues. The junction had 5 bases not matched to a gene; V was cut back by 0 bases and J by 5 bases. The V gene's germline CDR1 is SGHDT and CDR2 YYEEEE. CDR3 sequence reads: CASSLGAGTDNSPLHF. DNA of the CDR3: TGTGCCAGCAGCTTGGGGGCCGGGACAGATAATTCACCCCTCCACTTT. The variable domain in full, completed from reference TRBV5-6 and TRBJ1-6, reads DAGVTQSPTHLIKTRGQQVTLRCSPKSGHDTVSWYQQALGQGPQFIFQYYEEEERQRGNFPDRFSGHQFPNYSSELNVNALLLGDSALYLCASSLGAGTDNSPLHFGNGTRLTVT.

This clone came up once. The chain has TRBV6-5 and TRBJ2-7; D might be TRBD1 (6 bases). V was pared by 5 bases and J by 5 bases, with 19 bases between. CDR3 length: 15 amino acids. The germline CDR1 and CDR2 sequences are MNHEY and SVGAGI. CDR3 residues: CASSRTAISRDEQYF. CDR3 bases: TGTGCCAGCAGTCGGACAGCCATTTCCCGGGACGAGCAGTACTTC.

The chain has TRBV7-2 and TRBJ2-3; the D is unclear. Trimming took off 5 bases at V and 0 bases at J, with 15 bases between the two ends. CDR1 is SGHTA and CDR2 is FQGNSA in the germline V gene. The CDR3 has 16 amino acids. DNA for the CDR3: TGTGCCAGCAGCCTTGGACCAACCCTTAGCACAGATACGCAGTATTTT. It codes for CASSLGPTLSTDTQYF.

In nucleotides, the CDR3 is TGCGCCAGCAGCTTTTCACTAGGGGAGACCCAGTACTTC. Its protein product is CASSFSLGETQYF. This sequence joins TRBV5-1 and TRBJ2-5; D might be TRBD2 (5 bases). This CDR3 is 13 amino acids long. Germline CDR1 is SGHRS and CDR2 is YFSETQ. The ends were cut back, 2 bases at V and 5 bases at J, with 10 bases in the middle.

This clone has a handful of counts. This chain uses TRBV14 with TRBJ1-4, with D uncertain. CDR3 size: 14 residues. From germline, CDR1 is SGHDN and CDR2 FVKESK. With 2 bases removed from V and 5 bases from J, the gap between germline ends came to 9 bases. In nucleotides, the CDR3 is TGTGCCAGCAGCCAAACGGAGACGAATGAAAAACTGTTTTTT. Translated, it gives CASSQTETNEKLFF.

The rearrangement uses TRBV2 and TRBJ2-6, with D possibly TRBD1 on 5 matching bases. Germline values: CDR1 SNHLY, CDR2 FYNNEI. This CDR3 is built from 15 residues. Trimming cost V 4 bases and J 4 bases, with 11 bases left between them. The CDR3 bases are TGTGCCAGCAGTGTGGCAGGGTACGGGGCCAACGTCCTGACTTTC. Translating gives CASSVAGYGANVLTF.

The chain joins TRBV2 to TRBJ1-2; D is undetermined. The ends were cut back, 3 bases at V and 6 bases at J, with 14 bases in the middle. The germline V gene encodes CDR1 SNHLY and CDR2 FYNNEI. This CDR3 has 14 amino acids. CDR3 in DNA: TGTGCCAGCAGTGAGGCGAAGGGCGTGGATGGCTACACCTTC. This encodes CASSEAKGVDGYTF.

This clone was seen a single time. CDR3 coding DNA: TGTGCCAGCAAGGCAGGGGATTATACCGGAAACACCATATATTTT. Translated: CASKAGDYTGNTIYF. The gene calls are TRBV9 and TRBJ1-3; the D gene is possibly TRBD1 (6 bases). The CDR3 contains 15 residues. V was shortened by 6 bases and J by 4 bases, with 17 bases between the two germline ends. Germline V gene lookup returns CDR1 SGDLS and CDR2 YYNGEE.

The chain combines TRBV5-6 with TRBJ2-5; 7 bases are shared with TRBD2. J lost 4 bases, V lost 4 bases, and 16 bases had no gene match. This CDR3 has 17 amino acids. Germline CDR1 reads SGHDT; CDR2 reads YYEEEE. DNA of the CDR3: TGTGCCAGCAGCCCTCAAAATGGGCCTAGCGGAGGAGAGACCCAGTACTTC. The encoded protein is CASSPQNGPSGGETQYF.

The genes are TRBV25-1 and TRBJ2-3; 9 bases match TRBD1. The CDR3 totals 15 residues. J gave up 2 bases and V 3 bases, and 3 bases lay outside the gene matches. Per germline, CDR1 MGHDK and CDR2 SYGVNS. The CDR3 DNA reads TGTGCCAGCAGTGAGACAGGGGGGTTCACAGATACGCAGTATTTT. It is translated as CASSETGGFTDTQYF. The variable domain in full, with the rest retrieved from reference TRBV25-1 and TRBJ2-3, is EADIYQTPRYLVIGTGKKITLECSQTMGHDKMYWYQQDPGMELHLIHYSYGVNSTEKGDLSSESTVSRIRTEHFPLTLESARPSHTSQYLCASSETGGFTDTQYFGPGTRLTVL.

The rearrangement joins TRBV5-5 to TRBJ1-2; maybe TRBD1 (5 bases). There are 13 residues in the CDR3. Germline V gene sequence: CDR1 SGHKS, CDR2 YYEKEE (reference sequence). The V gene lost 4 bases and the J gene lost 12 bases, with 19 bases spanning the gap. In nucleotides, the CDR3 is TGTGCCAGCAGCACCCGGGACGCCCTTATAAACACCTTC. Translated: CASSTRDALINTF.

V usage is TRBV19 and J usage is TRBJ2-7; no reliable D call. CDR1 and CDR2 from the germline V gene are LNHDA and SQIVND (reference sequence). V lost 4 bases, J lost 3 bases, and 4 bases lay in between. The CDR3 sequence is 11 residues long. CDR3 nucleotide sequence: TGTGCCAGTAGTAGCGTCTACGAGCAGTACTTC. It is translated as CASSSVYEQYF.

This clone occurred once. The J gene is TRBJ2-1, the V gene TRBV6-6, with 10 bases identical to TRBD1. Germline values: CDR1 MNHNY, CDR2 SVGAGI (reference sequence). Unmatched junction bases numbered 4, after V lost 6 bases and J lost 14 bases. The CDR3 consists of 11 residues. CDR3 bases: TGTGCCAGCAGCAGCGGGACAGGGGAGTTCTTC. The encoded protein is CASSSGTGEFF.

The genes are TRBV5-5 and TRBJ1-1; 9 bases are shared with TRBD1. Germline V gene lookup returns CDR1 SGHKS and CDR2 YYEKEE (reference sequence). Trimming took 2 bases from V and 9 from J; bases not matched to a gene: 5. The CDR3 extends over 13 amino acids. The chain's CDR3 is CASSLVGQGQAFF. CDR3 nucleotides: TGTGCCAGCAGCTTAGTCGGACAGGGGCAAGCTTTCTTT.